These T cell receptor beta chains were read from a single sample in a study of naive and memory T cell subsets. TCRdb re-derived calls from the UMI-ligation and nested PCR reads in MiXCR, one entry per CDR3 protein. The data contain 85,000 or so distinct CDR3 sequences, 9% of them singletons. The source material was naive CD8+ T cells from blood. These receptors were collected from a human donor in good health. Each CDR3 is given with its conserved first and last residue. D genes are given only for firm matches. Rows give clone size only sometimes, using once, few, many, or a class for an expanded clone.

. TRBJ1-2 . TRBV29-1 CSTWGYTF TGCAGCACCTGGGGCTACACCTTC
many TRBJ2-2 . TRBV7-8 CASSGGTNTGELFF TGTGCCAGCAGCGGAGGCACTAACACCGGGGAGCTGTTTTTT
few TRBJ1-5 . TRBV29-1 CSVSQGLGPQHF TGCAGCGTTTCTCAGGGGTTGGGGCCCCAGCATTTT
many TRBJ1-4 . TRBV20-1 CSARPNRQERNEKLFF TGCAGTGCTAGACCTAACCGACAGGAGCGGAATGAAAAACTGTTTTTT
few TRBJ2-7 . TRBV4-1 CASSQGVRQAPYEQYF TGCGCCAGCAGCCAAGGGGTAAGGCAGGCTCCCTACGAGCAGTACTTC
. TRBJ2-3 TRBD2 TRBV5-5 CASSTSGSRDTQYF TGTGCCAGCAGTACTAGCGGCTCTAGGGATACGCAGTATTTT
many TRBJ2-7 . TRBV5-1 CASSFAGSPYEQYF TGCGCCAGCAGCTTCGCGGGATCGCCCTACGAGCAGTACTTC
many TRBJ2-7 TRBD2 TRBV20-1 CSARTGTSGYEQYF TGCAGTGCTCGGACCGGGACTAGCGGATACGAGCAGTACTTC
few TRBJ1-2 . TRBV6-2/TRBV6-3 CASKPTQFARADLNGYTF TGTGCCAGCAAGCCGACTCAGTTCGCCAGGGCCGACCTGAATGGCTACACCTTC
many TRBJ2-1 . TRBV23-1 CASSQPISRGGSSYNEQFF TGCGCCAGCAGTCAACCTATATCAAGGGGAGGAAGCTCCTACAATGAGCAGTTCTTC
few TRBJ2-5 TRBD1 TRBV7-9 CASSFTGTGFETQYF TGTGCCAGCAGCTTCACCGGGACAGGGTTCGAGACCCAGTACTTC
few TRBJ2-1 TRBD2 TRBV6-2/TRBV6-3 CASSYKTSGGTSPHEQFF TGTGCCAGCAGTTACAAGACTAGCGGGGGAACCAGTCCCCATGAGCAGTTCTTC
. TRBJ1-4 . TRBV7-6 CASSLEVGVNEKLFF TGTGCCAGCTCCCTTGAAGTGGGGGTTAATGAAAAACTGTTTTTT
. TRBJ2-7 TRBD2 TRBV6-5 CATQLAGSYEQYF TGTGCCACGCAACTAGCGGGCTCCTACGAGCAGTACTTC
few TRBJ2-7 . TRBV28 CASSSIDPATAYEQYF TGTGCCAGCAGTTCGATTGATCCAGCTACTGCCTACGAGCAGTACTTC
. TRBJ2-2 TRBD2 TRBV7-6 CASSSSTSGQTRYTGELFF TGTGCCAGCAGCTCATCGACTAGCGGGCAGACGCGTTACACCGGGGAGCTGTTTTTT
few TRBJ2-7 . TRBV19 CASSIADSRSYEQYF TGTGCCAGTAGTATAGCAGACAGCCGATCCTACGAGCAGTACTTC
many TRBJ2-3 TRBD1 TRBV23-1 CASSGSGGIAPPDTQYF TGCGCCAGCAGCGGATCAGGGGGCATAGCCCCCCCAGATACGCAGTATTTT
few TRBJ1-2 . TRBV6-5 CASSYSRAEDGYGYTF TGTGCCAGCAGTTACTCGAGAGCTGAGGATGGCTATGGCTACACCTTC
few TRBJ2-1 . TRBV7-9 CASRLQDIQFF TGTGCCAGCAGGCTACAGGACATACAGTTCTTC
. TRBJ2-7 . TRBV30 CAWSGLRGDSYEQYF TGTGCCTGGAGTGGTCTGAGGGGGGACTCCTACGAGCAGTACTTC